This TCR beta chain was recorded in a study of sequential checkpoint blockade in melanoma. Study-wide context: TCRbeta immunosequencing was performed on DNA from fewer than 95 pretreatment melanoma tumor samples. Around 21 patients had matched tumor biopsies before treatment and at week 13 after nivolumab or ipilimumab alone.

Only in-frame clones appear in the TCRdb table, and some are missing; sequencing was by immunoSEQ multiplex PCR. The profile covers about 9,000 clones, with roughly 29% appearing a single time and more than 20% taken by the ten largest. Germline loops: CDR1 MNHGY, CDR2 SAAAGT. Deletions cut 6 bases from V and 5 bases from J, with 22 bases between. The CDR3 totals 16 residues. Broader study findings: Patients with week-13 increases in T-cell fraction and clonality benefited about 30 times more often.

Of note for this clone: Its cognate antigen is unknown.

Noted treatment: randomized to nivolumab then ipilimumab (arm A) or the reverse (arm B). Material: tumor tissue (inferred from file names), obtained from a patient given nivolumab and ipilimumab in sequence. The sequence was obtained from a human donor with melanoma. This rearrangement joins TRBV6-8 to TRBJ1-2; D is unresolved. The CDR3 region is CASSPQVGGAWYGYTF. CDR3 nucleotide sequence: TGTGCCAGCAGCCCTCAAGTGGGAGGCGCTTGGTATGGCTACACCTTC.